The 6 T cell receptor beta chains below come from one sample, sequenced in a study of T cell responses to AZD1222 COVID-19 vaccine. TCRdb's copy holds only in-frame clones and misses some; the assay was immunoSEQ multiplex PCR. The sample comprises 70,000 to 100,000 clones, approximately 90% of which are singletons, and roughly 3.1% rests with the top ten. Material: peripheral blood, obtained 28 days after the second AZD1222 dose. The receptors here all came from an adult who received the AZD1222 COVID-19 vaccine.

The CDR3 loop reads CASSPVGNSPLHF. The CDR3 nucleotides read TGTGCCAGCAGTCCTGTGGGGAATTCACCCCTCCACTTT. The chain couples TRBV6-4 to TRBJ1-6; D is unclear. Germline V lookup: CDR1 MRHNA, CDR2 SNTAGT. The germline V and J ends were trimmed by 5 bases and 7 bases, with 9 bases remaining between them. The CDR3 loop spans 13 amino acids.

V gene TRBV9 combines with J gene TRBJ2-2, with D tentatively TRBD2 (5 bases). The CDR3 runs to 14 residues. The germline V gene has CDR1 SGDLS and CDR2 YYNGEE. V was trimmed by 0 bases and J by 6 bases, leaving 9 bases between them. Written as DNA, the CDR3 is TGTGCCAGCAGCGTAGTGGGAGACCCCGGGGAGCTGTTTTTT. Translated, it gives CASSVVGDPGELFF.

Concerning this clone itself: This sample includes further DNA sequences coding for the same CDR3. This CDR3 reads CASSLQGGLNTEAFF. The CDR3, as DNA: TGTGCCAGCAGTTTACAGGGTGGATTGAACACTGAAGCTTTCTTT. The V call is TRBV7-9, the J call TRBJ1-1, with D maybe TRBD1 (6 bases). Germline V gives CDR1 SEHNR, CDR2 FQNEAQ (reference sequence). CDR3 length: 15 residues. V was pared by 6 bases and J by 0 bases, with 14 bases between. The entire variable domain, with the rest obtained from reference TRBV7-9 and TRBJ1-1, is as follows: DTGVSQNPRHKITKRGQNVTFRCDPISEHNRLYWYRQTLGQGPEFLTYFQNEAQLEKSRLLSDRFSAERPKGSFSTLEIQRTEQGDSAMYLCASSLQGGLNTEAFFGQGTRLTVV.

The CDR3 bases are TGTGCCAGCACCCCTGCTGGAAACACCATATATTTT. This gives the protein CASTPAGNTIYF. The chain links TRBV28 to TRBJ1-3; D not certain. V was pared by 7 bases and J by 2 bases, with 6 bases between. This CDR3 comprises 12 residues. Germline values: CDR1 MDHEN, CDR2 SYDVKM.

The V gene is TRBV10-2, the J gene TRBJ1-5, with a possible D match to TRBD1 (5 bases). This CDR3 region has 13 residues. Germline V lookup: CDR1 WSHSY, CDR2 SAAADI. V lost 6 bases and J 9 bases, leaving 15 bases between the germline ends. The CDR3 protein is CASSSGEVGPQHF. The DNA for the CDR3 is TGCGCCAGCAGCTCGGGGGAGGTAGGGCCCCAGCATTTT.

This chain links TRBV28 with TRBJ1-2; the D is unclear. Trimming stripped 10 bases from V and 4 bases from J, with 16 bases between. This CDR3 is 13 amino acids long. Looked up from germline, CDR1 is MDHEN and CDR2 is SYDVKM. The CDR3 region is CAIRSRSRYGYTF. The CDR3, as DNA: TGTGCCATCAGATCCCGAAGCCGCTATGGCTACACCTTC.